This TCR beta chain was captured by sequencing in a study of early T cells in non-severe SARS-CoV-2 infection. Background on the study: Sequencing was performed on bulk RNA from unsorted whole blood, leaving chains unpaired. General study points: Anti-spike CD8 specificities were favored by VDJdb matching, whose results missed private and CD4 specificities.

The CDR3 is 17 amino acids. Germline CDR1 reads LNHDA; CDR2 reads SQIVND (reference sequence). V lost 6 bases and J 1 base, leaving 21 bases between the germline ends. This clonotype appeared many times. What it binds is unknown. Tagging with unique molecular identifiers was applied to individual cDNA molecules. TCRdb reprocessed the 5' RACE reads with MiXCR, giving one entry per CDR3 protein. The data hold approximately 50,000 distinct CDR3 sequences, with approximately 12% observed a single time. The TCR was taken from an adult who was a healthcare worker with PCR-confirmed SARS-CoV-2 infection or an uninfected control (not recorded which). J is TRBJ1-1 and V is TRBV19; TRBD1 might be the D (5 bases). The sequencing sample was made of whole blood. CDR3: CASSETFSGPRNTEAFF. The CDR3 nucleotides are TGTGCCAGTAGCGAGACCTTCTCGGGGCCGCGGAACACTGAAGCTTTCTTT.